This TCR beta chain was found in a study of molecular identifiers for immune sequencing clone quantification. Previously described methods with listed TCR primers produced the bulk TCR libraries. TCRdb ran MiXCR on the PCR reads and lists one entry per CDR3 protein. The sample lists under 650,000 distinct CDR3 sequences, approximately 20% seen once, with roughly 0.9% in the top ten. V lost 7 bases and J 0 bases, leaving 7 bases between the germline ends. Germline V lookup: CDR1 MNHEY, CDR2 SVGEGT. The CDR3 sequence is 12 residues long. The authors sorted naive CD8 T cells as CD8+CD4-CCR7+CD45RA+. This clonotype was counted a few times.

Specimen: naive CD8+ T cells from blood, with Jurkat cell RNA spiked in. Subset denoted: FACS-sorted CD8+CD4-CCR7+CD45RA+ naive T cells. The V and J genes are TRBV6-2 or TRBV6-3 and TRBJ2-7; D gene unclear. The origin of this receptor is a human donor in good health. Some libraries in this study had Jurkat cell RNA spiked in. The DNA for the CDR3 is TGTGCCAGCAACGGAATCTCCTACGAGCAGTACTTC. The encoded protein is CASNGISYEQYF.